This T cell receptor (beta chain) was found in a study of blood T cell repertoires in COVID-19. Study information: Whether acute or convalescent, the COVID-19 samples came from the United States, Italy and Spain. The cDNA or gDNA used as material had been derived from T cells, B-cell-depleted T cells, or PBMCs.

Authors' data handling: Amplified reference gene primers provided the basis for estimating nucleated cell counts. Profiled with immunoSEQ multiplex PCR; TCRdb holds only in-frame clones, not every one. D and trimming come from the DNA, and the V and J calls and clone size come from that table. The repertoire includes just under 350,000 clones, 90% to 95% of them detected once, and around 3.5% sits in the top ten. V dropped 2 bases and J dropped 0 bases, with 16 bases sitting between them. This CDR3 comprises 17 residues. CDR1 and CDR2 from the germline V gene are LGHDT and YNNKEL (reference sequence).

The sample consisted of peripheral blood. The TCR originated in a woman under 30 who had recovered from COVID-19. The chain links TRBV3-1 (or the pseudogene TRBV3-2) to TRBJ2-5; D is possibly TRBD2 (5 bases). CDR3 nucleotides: TGTGCCAGCAGCCAACGACGAAGGGCGCGGGACCAAGAGACCCAGTACTTC. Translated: CASSQRRRARDQETQYF.